Listed here are 29 T cell receptor beta chains from one sample, sequenced in a study of shared clonotypes between healthy human individuals. Sequenced by immunoSEQ multiplex PCR; TCRdb stores in-frame clones only, minus some. Found here are roughly 1,500,000 clones, approximately 98% of them singletons; the top ten hold 0.45%. Sequencing used naive CD4+ T cells sorted from blood. Regarding subset: CD45RA+ positively selected. The source of these receptors is a man under 40 in good health.

This sequence joins TRBV11-3 and TRBJ2-7, with 11 bases fitting TRBD1. The CDR3 loop spans 15 amino acids. V dropped 3 bases and J dropped 4; count of bases not matched to a gene: 5. Germline CDR1 reads SGHNT; CDR2 reads YENEEA. CDR3 in amino acids: CASSFGTGGNYEQYF. As DNA, the CDR3 is TGTGCCAGCAGCTTCGGGACAGGGGGGAATTACGAGCAGTACTTC.

Turning to this clone: This sample includes further DNA sequences coding for the same CDR3. This chain links TRBV15 with TRBJ1-5; D ambiguous. The CDR3 consists of 13 residues. Germline assignment: CDR1 LNHNV and CDR2 YYDKDF (reference sequence). V was cut by 1 base and J by 4 bases, with 5 bases left in between. DNA for the CDR3: TGTGCCACCAGCAGAGGACGGAATCAGCCCCAGCATTTT. This gives the protein CATSRGRNQPQHF. Complete variable domain (other parts from reference TRBV15 and TRBJ1-5): DAMVIQNPRYQVTQFGKPVTLSCSQTLNHNVMYWYQQKSSQAPKLLFHYYDKDFNNEADTPDNFQSRRPNTSFCFLDIRSPGLGDTAMYLCATSRGRNQPQHFGDGTRLSIL.

The chain recombines TRBV5-4 with TRBJ2-7; D call uncertain. With 0 bases removed from V and 5 bases from J, the gap between germline ends came to 6 bases. The CDR3 is 12 residues long. Germline CDR1 and CDR2: SGHNT and YYREEE (reference sequence). The CDR3 DNA reads as TGTGCCAGCAGCTTGGACTTCGACGAGCAGTACTTC. Its protein product is CASSLDFDEQYF.

The V and J genes are TRBV7-2 and TRBJ2-3; D remains ambiguous. The CDR3 runs 14 residues. Germline values: CDR1 SGHTA, CDR2 FQGNSA. V lost 5 bases to trimming and J lost 0 bases, with 9 bases between them. CDR3 region: CASSTSTSTDTQYF. For the CDR3, the DNA is TGTGCCAGCAGCACTTCAACGAGCACAGATACGCAGTATTTT.

The rearrangement links TRBV5-1 to TRBJ1-4, with 9 bases fitting TRBD1. Germline CDR1 and CDR2: SGHRS and YFSETQ. With 3 bases clipped from V and 7 bases from J, the junction kept 7 bases outside the gene matches. The CDR3 is 15 residues long. CDR3 sequence reads: CASSSQGAGSEKLFF. In nucleotides, the CDR3 is TGCGCCAGCAGCTCACAGGGGGCAGGGAGTGAAAAACTGTTTTTT.

This chain joins TRBV7-9 and TRBJ2-7; 9 bases are a match to TRBD1. The junction had 8 bases not matched to a gene; V was cut back by 3 bases and J by 5 bases. The germline V gene encodes CDR1 SEHNR and CDR2 FQNEAQ (reference sequence). The CDR3 runs 15 residues. The CDR3 nucleotides are TGTGCCAGCAGCTTGGGGGGACAGGGATCCCACGAGCAGTACTTC. This translates into CASSLGGQGSHEQYF.

J is TRBJ2-2 and V is TRBV27; D not certain. V was shortened by 3 bases and J by 6 bases, with 8 bases between the two germline ends. The CDR3 loop spans 13 amino acids. Germline loops: CDR1 MNHEY, CDR2 SMNVEV (reference sequence). CDR3 sequence reads: CASSFRQAGELFF. The CDR3 DNA sequence: TGTGCCAGCAGTTTTCGTCAAGCCGGGGAGCTGTTTTTT.

The chain is built from TRBV5-4 and TRBJ2-5; the match to TRBD2 covers 13 bases. From germline, CDR1 is SGHNT and CDR2 YYREEE (reference sequence). The CDR3 contains 15 residues. V shed 4 bases, J shed 5 bases, and the junction held 5 bases outside the gene matches. The CDR3 DNA sequence: TGTGCCAGCAGCCCTACTAGCGGGAGGGGCGAGACCCAGTACTTC. Encoded protein: CASSPTSGRGETQYF.

This chain joins TRBV10-3 and TRBJ2-5, with D hard to call. The germline V and J ends were trimmed by 4 bases and 5 bases, with 11 bases remaining between them. This CDR3 region has 13 residues. Looked up from germline, CDR1 is ENHRY and CDR2 is SYGVKD. DNA for the CDR3: TGTGCCATCAGTGCCGCGGCCTGGGAGACCCAGTACTTC. It encodes CAISAAAWETQYF.

The chain couples TRBV7-3 to TRBJ2-1; 8 nucleotides match TRBD2. V was clipped by 5 bases and J by 7 bases; unmatched bases: 10. The CDR3 extends over 15 amino acids. From germline, CDR1 is SGHTA and CDR2 FQGTGA. DNA for the CDR3: TGTGCCAGCAGCATTTTAAGCGGGAGAGCAAATGAGCAGTTCTTC. This encodes CASSILSGRANEQFF.

For this clone: Other DNA sequences from this sample encode an identical CDR3 as well. The V and J genes are TRBV5-1 and TRBJ2-1; 16 bases are shared with TRBD2. Germline-derived CDR1 and CDR2 are SGHRS and YFSETQ. J lost 6 bases, V lost 4 bases, and 4 bases had no gene match. This CDR3 has 16 residues. The CDR3 nucleotides read TGCGCCAGCAGCCCGGGACTAGCGGGAGGGAGCAATGAGCAGTTCTTC. Translating gives CASSPGLAGGSNEQFF. Variable domain in full (rest from reference TRBV5-1 and TRBJ2-1): KAGVTQTPRYLIKTRGQQVTLSCSPISGHRSVSWYQQTPGQGLQFLFEYFSETQRNKGNFPGRFSGRQFSNSRSEMNVSTLELGDSALYLCASSPGLAGGSNEQFFGPGTRLTVL.

This clone was observed once. V gene TRBV27 combines with J gene TRBJ2-1; TRBD2 matches 13 bases. Trimming removed 2 bases from V and 9 bases from J; junction bases left unmatched: 13. Germline V gene data show CDR1 as MNHEY and CDR2 as SMNVEV (reference sequence). The CDR3 is 18 residues long. The CDR3 loop is CASSLRRLAGGQGSEQFF. The CDR3 bases are TGTGCCAGCAGTTTAAGGAGACTAGCGGGAGGACAAGGCAGTGAGCAGTTCTTC.

This clone showed up just once. The chain has TRBV29-1 and TRBJ2-1; TRBD1 or TRBD2 may be the D gene (7 bases each). V gave up 6 bases and J gave up 4 bases, with 19 bases separating them. Germline lookup yields CDR1 SQVTM and CDR2 ANQGSEA. The CDR3 length is 15 residues. The CDR3 region has the DNA TGCAGCGTGACAGGGTGGGACTACGCATACAATGAGCAGTTCTTC. It specifies CSVTGWDYAYNEQFF.

The V call is TRBV18, the J call TRBJ2-2; D unclear. This CDR3 region has 16 residues. The V end was cut by 3 bases, the J end by 1 base, with 12 bases between. Germline loops: CDR1 KGHSH, CDR2 LQKENI. The CDR3 reads CASSPSVSGNTGELFF. CDR3 in DNA: TGTGCCAGCTCACCGTCCGTCTCTGGGAACACCGGGGAGCTGTTTTTT. The full variable domain, with the rest looked up from reference TRBV18 and TRBJ2-2, is NAGVMQNPRHLVRRRGQEARLRCSPMKGHSHVYWYRQLPEEGLKFMVYLQKENIIDESGMPKERFSAEFPKEGPSILRIQQVVRGDSAAYFCASSPSVSGNTGELFFGEGSRLTVL.

V is TRBV2 and J is TRBJ1-5; D call uncertain. V gave up 6 bases and J gave up 3 bases, with 9 bases separating them. Germline V gene sequence: CDR1 SNHLY, CDR2 FYNNEI. The CDR3 runs 13 residues. The CDR3 reads CASSAGNNQPQHF. In nucleotides, the CDR3 is TGTGCCAGCAGCGCAGGTAACAATCAGCCCCAGCATTTT.

A note on this clone: The same CDR3 also results from other DNA sequences found in this sample. The chain has TRBV19 and TRBJ2-7; 8 bases map to TRBD1. The CDR3 is made up of 14 amino acids. CDR1 LNHDA and CDR2 SQIVND come from the germline V gene (reference sequence). V gave up 4 bases and J gave up 2 bases; unmatched junction bases: 4. The DNA for the CDR3 is TGTGCCAGTAGTACAGGACAGGGAGCCTACGAGCAGTACTTC. Encoded protein: CASSTGQGAYEQYF.

This clone was recorded once. J is TRBJ1-3 and V is TRBV7-9; D remains ambiguous. Trimming stripped 7 bases from V and 0 bases from J, with 7 bases between. The germline V gene encodes CDR1 SEHNR and CDR2 FQNEAQ (reference sequence). The CDR3 is made up of 13 amino acids. CDR3 bases: TGTGCCAGCACCGGTGCCTCTGGAAACACCATATATTTT. This codes for CASTGASGNTIYF.

The genes are TRBV4-1 and TRBJ2-7; the D gene could be TRBD1 or TRBD2 (5 bases each). CDR1 is MGHRA and CDR2 is YSYEKL in the germline V gene. The CDR3 length is 16 residues. Trimming took 8 bases from V and 5 from J, leaving 25 bases between them. The CDR3 reads CASAPRAALGVHEQYF. CDR3 in DNA: TGCGCCAGCGCACCGCGCGCGGCCCTGGGGGTCCACGAGCAGTACTTC.

The chain is built from TRBV5-1 and TRBJ2-7, with D unresolved. This CDR3 is 15 amino acids long. Germline CDR1 SGHRS, CDR2 YFSETQ. V dropped 5 bases and J dropped 3 bases, with 18 bases sitting between them. DNA for the CDR3: TGCGCCAGCAGGGGTGGCGACTCCCAATACTACGAGCAGTACTTC. This gives the protein CASRGGDSQYYEQYF.

This rearrangement joins TRBV5-4 to TRBJ2-2; D unclear. The CDR3 contains 14 residues. V gave up 3 bases and J gave up 7 bases, with 13 bases separating them. Germline CDR1 is SGHNT and CDR2 is YYREEE (reference sequence). CDR3 region: CASSSPGRDGELFF. Here the CDR3 DNA reads TGTGCCAGCAGCTCCCCAGGACGAGACGGGGAGCTGTTTTTT.

The V gene is TRBV11-2, the J gene TRBJ2-1; maybe TRBD1 (5 bases). The CDR3 spans 14 residues. Germline assignment: CDR1 SGHAT and CDR2 FQNNGV. V lost 4 bases to trimming and J lost 3 bases, with 10 bases between them. The DNA for the CDR3 is TGTGCCAGCAGCTGGGGCTCCGGCTACAATGAGCAGTTCTTC. Its protein is CASSWGSGYNEQFF. The full variable domain, completed using reference TRBV11-2 and TRBJ2-1, is EAGVAQSPRYKIIEKRQSVAFWCNPISGHATLYWYQQILGQGPKLLIQFQNNGVVDDSQLPKDRFSAERLKGVDSTLKIQPAKLEDSAVYLCASSWGSGYNEQFFGPGTRLTVL.

The chain couples TRBV27 to TRBJ1-2; D is uncertain. The V gene's germline CDR1 is MNHEY and CDR2 SMNVEV (reference sequence). The V gene lost 6 bases and the J gene lost 1 base, with 15 bases spanning the gap. The CDR3 is 15 residues long. As DNA, the CDR3 is TGTGCCAGCAGACCTCGGATAAAGGATAACTATGGCTACACCTTC. Translated, it gives CASRPRIKDNYGYTF.

This clone has just one count. The rearrangement links TRBV2 to TRBJ2-7; no reliable D call. With 0 bases removed from V and 2 bases from J, the gap between germline ends came to 2 bases. Looked up from germline, CDR1 is SNHLY and CDR2 is FYNNEI. This CDR3 is built from 12 residues. CDR3 loop: CASSEATYEQYF. The CDR3 DNA reads TGTGCCAGCAGTGAAGCGACCTACGAGCAGTACTTC.

Only one count was recorded for this clone. This rearrangement joins TRBV10-3 to TRBJ1-1; no clear D. Germline CDR1 ENHRY, CDR2 SYGVKD. The CDR3 runs to 13 residues. Trimming pared 4 bases from V and 1 base from J, leaving 7 bases between. The CDR3 nucleotides are TGTGCCATCAGTGGGACGGAGAACACTGAAGCTTTCTTT. As protein: CAISGTENTEAFF.

The V and J genes are TRBV5-1 and TRBJ2-2; 9 bases are shared with TRBD2. The CDR3 totals 16 residues. Germline CDR1 is SGHRS and CDR2 is YFSETQ. Losses at the gene ends were 4 bases for V and 7 bases for J; bases not matched to a gene: 11. CDR3 sequence (DNA): TGCGCCAGCAGCCGCGAAGGTAGCGGGAGAATCGGGGAGCTGTTTTTT. Translation: CASSREGSGRIGELFF.

This rearrangement joins TRBV30 to TRBJ2-7; 7 bases match TRBD2. CDR3 length: 16 amino acids. Germline CDR1 reads GTSNPN; CDR2 reads SVGIG (reference sequence). Trimming cost V 1 base and J 2 bases; bases outside gene matches: 11. The CDR3 nucleotides read TGTGCCTGGAGTGGCCAAGCGGGATGGGAAACCTACGAGCAGTACTTC. It codes for CAWSGQAGWETYEQYF.

The gene calls are TRBV6-1 and TRBJ1-3; no clear D gene. Germline loops: CDR1 MNHNS, CDR2 SASEGT. V lost 0 bases and J lost 0, with 9 bases in between. This CDR3 is 16 amino acids long. In DNA form, the CDR3 reads TGTGCCAGCAGTGAAGCGGCGGTGAGCTCTGGAAACACCATATATTTT. Amino acids: CASSEAAVSSGNTIYF.

The rearrangement links TRBV5-4 to TRBJ2-1, with 7 bases identical to TRBD2. After removal of 1 base from V and 7 bases from J, the junction contained 2 bases not matched to a gene. CDR1 and CDR2 (germline): SGHNT, YYREEE (reference sequence). The CDR3 consists of 13 residues. The CDR3 nucleotides read TGTGCCAGCAGCTTGTCTAGCGGAAATGAGCAGTTCTTC. The encoded protein is CASSLSSGNEQFF. Combining the CDR3 with reference TRBV5-4 and TRBJ2-1 gives the whole variable domain ETGVTQSPTHLIKTRGQQVTLRCSSQSGHNTVSWYQQALGQGPQFIFQYYREEENGRGNFPPRFSGLQFPNYSSELNVNALELDDSALYLCASSLSSGNEQFFGPGTRLTVL.

A note on this clone: The identical CDR3 is also encoded by other nucleotide sequences in the sample. The rearrangement joins TRBV18 to TRBJ1-2; 7 nucleotides match TRBD1. This CDR3 comprises 13 residues. V shed 4 bases and J 2 bases; nucleotides not matched to a gene: 1. Germline CDR1 reads KGHSH; CDR2 reads LQKENI. The CDR3: CASSQQGNYGYTF. The CDR3 nucleotides read TGTGCCAGCTCACAACAGGGGAACTATGGCTACACCTTC. Full variable domain (missing parts from reference TRBV18 and TRBJ1-2): NAGVMQNPRHLVRRRGQEARLRCSPMKGHSHVYWYRQLPEEGLKFMVYLQKENIIDESGMPKERFSAEFPKEGPSILRIQQVVRGDSAAYFCASSQQGNYGYTFGSGTRLTVV.